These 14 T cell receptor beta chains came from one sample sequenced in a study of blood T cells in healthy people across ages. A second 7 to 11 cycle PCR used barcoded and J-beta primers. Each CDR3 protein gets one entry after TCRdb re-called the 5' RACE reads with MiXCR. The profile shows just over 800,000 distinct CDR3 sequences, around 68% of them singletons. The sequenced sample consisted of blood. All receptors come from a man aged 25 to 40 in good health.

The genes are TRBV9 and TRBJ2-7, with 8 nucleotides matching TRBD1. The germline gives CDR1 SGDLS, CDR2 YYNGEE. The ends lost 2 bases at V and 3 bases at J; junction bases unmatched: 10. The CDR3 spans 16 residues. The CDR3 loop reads CASSVEGQELGYEQYF. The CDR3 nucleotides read TGTGCCAGCAGCGTGGAGGGACAGGAGCTTGGCTACGAGCAGTACTTC.

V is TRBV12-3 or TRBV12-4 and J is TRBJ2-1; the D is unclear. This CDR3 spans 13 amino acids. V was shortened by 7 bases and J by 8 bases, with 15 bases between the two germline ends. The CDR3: CASTGFGSDEQFF. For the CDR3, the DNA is TGTGCCAGCACGGGCTTCGGGTCCGATGAGCAGTTCTTC.

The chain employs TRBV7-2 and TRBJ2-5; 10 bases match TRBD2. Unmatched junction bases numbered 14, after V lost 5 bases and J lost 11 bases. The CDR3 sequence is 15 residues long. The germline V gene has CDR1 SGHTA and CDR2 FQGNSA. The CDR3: CASSPQTSGPREQYF. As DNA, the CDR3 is TGTGCCAGCAGCCCCCAGACTAGCGGGCCTCGAGAGCAGTACTTC.

The CDR3 bases are TGCGCCAGCAGCCAAGATCTGAGGGAGCTTTCCTACAATGAGCAGTTCTTC. Translation: CASSQDLRELSYNEQFF. The chain recombines TRBV4-3 with TRBJ2-1, with TRBD2 as a possible D gene (5 bases). Germline V gene lookup returns CDR1 LGHNA and CDR2 YSLEER. The V and J ends lost 0 bases and 1 base respectively, with 13 bases between them. This CDR3 has 17 residues.

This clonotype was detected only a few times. The CDR3 reads CASRAGAYGYTF. The CDR3 coding sequence is TGTGCCAGCAGGGCAGGGGCCTATGGCTACACCTTC. The J gene is TRBJ1-2, the V gene TRBV27; TRBD1 might be the D (6 bases). V lost 6 bases and J lost 4, with 9 bases in between. Germline V gene data show CDR1 as MNHEY and CDR2 as SMNVEV (reference sequence). The CDR3 is 12 amino acids.

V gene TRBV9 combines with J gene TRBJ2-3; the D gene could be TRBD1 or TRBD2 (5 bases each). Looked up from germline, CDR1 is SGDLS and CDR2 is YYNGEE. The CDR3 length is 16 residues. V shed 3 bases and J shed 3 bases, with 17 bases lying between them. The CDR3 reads CASSETGTSRTDTQYF. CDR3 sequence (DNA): TGTGCCAGCAGCGAAACCGGGACCTCACGGACAGATACGCAGTATTTT.

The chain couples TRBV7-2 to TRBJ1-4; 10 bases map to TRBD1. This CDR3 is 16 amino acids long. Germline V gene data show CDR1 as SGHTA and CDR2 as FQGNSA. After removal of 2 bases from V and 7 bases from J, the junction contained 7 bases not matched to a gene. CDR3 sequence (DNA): TGTGCCAGCAGCTTATCACGGGACAGGGGTCTTGAAAAACTGTTTTTT. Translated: CASSLSRDRGLEKLFF.

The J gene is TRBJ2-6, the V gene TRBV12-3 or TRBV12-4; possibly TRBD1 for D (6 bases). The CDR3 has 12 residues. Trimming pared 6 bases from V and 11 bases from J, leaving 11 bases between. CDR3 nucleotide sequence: TGTGCCAGCAGACAGGGAGACGACGTCCTGACTTTC. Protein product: CASRQGDDVLTF.

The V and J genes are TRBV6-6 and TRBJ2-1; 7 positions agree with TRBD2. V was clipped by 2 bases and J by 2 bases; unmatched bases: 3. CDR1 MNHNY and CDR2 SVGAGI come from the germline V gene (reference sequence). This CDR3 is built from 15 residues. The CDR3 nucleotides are TGTGCCAGCAGTTACGGACTAGGGGCCTACAATGAGCAGTTCTTC. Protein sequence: CASSYGLGAYNEQFF.

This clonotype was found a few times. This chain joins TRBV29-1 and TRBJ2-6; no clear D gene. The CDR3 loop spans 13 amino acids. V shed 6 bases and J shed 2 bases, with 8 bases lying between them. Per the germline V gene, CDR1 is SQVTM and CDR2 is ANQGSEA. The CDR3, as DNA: TGCAGCGTGGAGACCCCTGGGGCCAACGTCCTGACTTTC. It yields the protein CSVETPGANVLTF.

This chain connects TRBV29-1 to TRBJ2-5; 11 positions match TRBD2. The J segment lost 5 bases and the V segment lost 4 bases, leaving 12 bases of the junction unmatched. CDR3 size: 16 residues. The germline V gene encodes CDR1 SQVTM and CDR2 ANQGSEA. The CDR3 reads CSVVLSFSGGAETQYF. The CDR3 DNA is TGCAGCGTTGTATTATCTTTTAGCGGGGGGGCCGAGACCCAGTACTTC.

The CDR3 region has the DNA TGTGCCAGCAGTTTGGTCGTCGGGTCCGAAGCTTTCTTT. Amino acid sequence: CASSLVVGSEAFF. The V and J genes are TRBV12-3 or TRBV12-4 and TRBJ1-1; D is undetermined. This CDR3 comprises 13 residues. V shed 3 bases and J shed 8 bases, with 13 bases lying between them.

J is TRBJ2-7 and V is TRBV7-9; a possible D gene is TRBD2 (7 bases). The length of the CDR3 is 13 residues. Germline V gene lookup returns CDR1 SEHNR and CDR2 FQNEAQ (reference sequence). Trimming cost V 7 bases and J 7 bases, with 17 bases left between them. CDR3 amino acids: CASTRGGAGEQYF. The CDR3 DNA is TGTGCCAGCACCAGGGGAGGGGCAGGGGAGCAGTACTTC.

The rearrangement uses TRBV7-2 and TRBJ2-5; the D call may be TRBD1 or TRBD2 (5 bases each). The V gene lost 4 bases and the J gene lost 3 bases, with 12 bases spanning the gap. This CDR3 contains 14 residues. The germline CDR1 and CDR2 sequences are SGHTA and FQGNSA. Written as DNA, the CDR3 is TGTGCCAGCAGCTCGCCGGGACGGGAAGAGACCCAGTACTTC. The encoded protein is CASSSPGREETQYF.